The clone carrying this TCR beta chain was seen only a few times. The antigen remains unidentified. This sample stems from a study of molecular identifiers for immune sequencing clone quantification. The study's findings and limits: The study found clones above 20 RNA copies held over 99% of effector molecules and under 1% in naive cells.

Germline V gives CDR1 SGDLS, CDR2 YYNGEE. This CDR3 comprises 15 residues. The V and J ends lost 0 bases and 3 bases respectively, with 13 bases between them. Each CDR3 protein is one row after TCRdb ran MiXCR on the PCR reads. The sample holds roughly 300,000 distinct CDR3 sequences, roughly a quarter seen once. The sequenced sample was naive CD8+ T cells from blood, with Jurkat cell RNA spiked in. As for subset: FACS-sorted CD8+CD4-CCR7+CD45RA+ naive T cells. The V gene is TRBV9, the J gene TRBJ2-7; tentatively, D is TRBD1 or TRBD2 (5 bases each). This clonotype originated in a human donor in good health. Some libraries in this study had Jurkat cell RNA spiked in. The CDR3 DNA follows: TGTGCCAGCAGCGTAGGGGAGACAGCCTTCTACGAGCAGTACTTC. Protein: CASSVGETAFYEQYF.